A selection of T cell receptor beta chains follows, all from one sample in a study of shared clonotypes between healthy human individuals. Data came from immunoSEQ multiplex PCR; TCRdb stores just in-frame clones and leaves some out. The sample has around 2.5 million clones, roughly 93% seen once. Material: naive CD4+ T cells from PBMCs. The receptors derive from a man between 18 and 29 years old in good health. Some clones in this sample may be carry-over from other donors' samples. Both conserved end residues are part of each CDR3. The order of the fields is clone size, J gene, V gene, D gene, CDR3 DNA, CDR3 protein. A D gene is named only where the DNA matches it firmly. Size is omitted from some rows. Given values are once, few, many or a class for expanded clones.

NA | TRBJ2-1 | TRBV6-5 | TRBD2 | TGTGCCAGCACCATGGGAGGGTACAATGAGCAGTTCTTC | CASTMGGYNEQFF
once | TRBJ1-4 | TRBV6-1 | NA | TGTGCCAGCAGCCCTGTGGCGATTAGTGAAAAACTGTTTTTT | CASSPVAISEKLFF
NA | TRBJ1-1 | TRBV25-1 | TRBD1 | TGTGCCAGCACGGGACAGGCGATCACTGAAGCTTTCTTT | CASTGQAITEAFF
once | TRBJ1-2 | TRBV7-9 | TRBD1 | TGTGCCAGCAGCCGTATAGGACAGGGGACCCACTATGGCTACACCTTC | CASSRIGQGTHYGYTF
NA | TRBJ2-1 | TRBV9 | TRBD2 | TGTGCCAGCAGCGTAGGGTTTTTAGCGGGAGGCTCGGGCGAGCAGTTCTTC | CASSVGFLAGGSGEQFF
NA | TRBJ1-3 | TRBV4-1 | NA | TGCGCCAGCAGCCAAGCTCCCCAGGGTAGCTCTGGAAACACCATATATTTT | CASSQAPQGSSGNTIYF
NA | TRBJ1-5 | TRBV6-6 | NA | TGTGCCAGCAGTCCTCAACAGGGTTCCACGCAGCCCCAGCATTTT | CASSPQQGSTQPQHF
NA | TRBJ1-2 | TRBV28 | NA | TGTGCCAGCATTCGAGGGGGGGCTGACTATGGCTACACCTTC | CASIRGGADYGYTF
NA | TRBJ2-3 | TRBV7-9 | NA | TGTGCCAGCAGCCGAGGCCATGGAGGGGGCCCCACAGATACGCAGTATTTT | CASSRGHGGGPTDTQYF
once | TRBJ2-3 | TRBV29-1 | NA | TGCAGCGCAGGGGACTCCCCTAGCACAGATACGCAGTATTTT | CSAGDSPSTDTQYF
NA | TRBJ2-7 | TRBV6-5 | TRBD1 | TGTGCCAGCAGTTCGCGACAGGGGGCGATATACGAGCAGTACTTC | CASSSRQGAIYEQYF
once | TRBJ1-5 | TRBV28 | NA | TGTGCCAGCAGTTTATATGGGGCAGATCGGGGCAATCAGCCCCAGCATTTT | CASSLYGADRGNQPQHF
NA | TRBJ2-5 | TRBV29-1 | NA | TGCAGCGTTGAGTACAGCGTTACCCCGGGGGAGACCCAGTACTTC | CSVEYSVTPGETQYF
NA | TRBJ1-3 | TRBV7-3 | NA | TGTGCCAGCAGCAGGAGCTCTGGAAACACCATATATTTT | CASSRSSGNTIYF
once | TRBJ1-3 | TRBV7-2 | NA | TGTGCCAGCAGCTTAACAAGATCTGGAAACACCATATATTTT | CASSLTRSGNTIYF
few | TRBJ2-2 | TRBV2 | TRBD1 | TGTGCCAGCAGAGGGACAGGGGCGAACACCGGGGAGCTGTTTTTT | CASRGTGANTGELFF
NA | TRBJ2-3 | TRBV18 | NA | TGTGCCAGCTCACCAGTGATCGGGGGACATACGCAGTATTTT | CASSPVIGGHTQYF
NA | TRBJ2-2 | TRBV9 | TRBD2 | TGTGCCAGCAGCGCCGGGACTAGCACGGCCGGGGAGCTGTTTTTT | CASSAGTSTAGELFF
NA | TRBJ2-2 | TRBV7-9 | TRBD2 | TGTGCCAGCAGCTTAGCGGCCACTAGCGGGAGTCTTACCGGGGAGCTGTTTTTT | CASSLAATSGSLTGELFF
NA | TRBJ1-4 | TRBV15 | NA | TGTGCCACCAGCAGAGGTGGACGGCCTGGGGATGAAAAACTGTTTTTT | CATSRGGRPGDEKLFF
few | TRBJ1-5 | TRBV15 | TRBD1 | TGTGCCACCAGCAGAGAAGGGACAGGCAATCAGCCCCAGCATTTT | CATSREGTGNQPQHF
NA | TRBJ1-2 | TRBV7-2 | TRBD1 | TGTGCCAGCAGCCCGGAACAGGGGGGACAGGTCTATGGCTACACCTTC | CASSPEQGGQVYGYTF
NA | TRBJ2-7 | TRBV7-2 | NA | TGTGCCAGCAGCTTCGTCGGGGCGACCTACGAGCAGTACTTC | CASSFVGATYEQYF
NA | TRBJ1-3 | TRBV19 | TRBD1 | TGTGCCAGTAGTACGCGGACAGGGGACTCTGGAAACACCATATATTTT | CASSTRTGDSGNTIYF
NA | TRBJ1-1 | TRBV5-4 | NA | TGTGCCAGCAGCTCGACAGCGAACACTGAAGCTTTCTTT | CASSSTANTEAFF
NA | TRBJ1-2 | TRBV9 | TRBD1 | TGTGCCAGCAGCGTAGCTACTTTCGGGTCAGGGGGCTCATACTATGGCTACACCTTC | CASSVATFGSGGSYYGYTF
NA | TRBJ2-1 | TRBV7-9 | TRBD2 | TGTGCCAGCAGTTTTACGACTAGCGGGGGGGACCAGTTCTTC | CASSFTTSGGDQFF
few | TRBJ1-2 | TRBV5-6 | TRBD1 | TGTGCCAGCAGCTTGGATAGGGGGCATGCCTATGGCTACACCTTC | CASSLDRGHAYGYTF
NA | TRBJ2-1 | TRBV2 | NA | TGTGCTTCGCGCGGGCTCGGTGAGCAGTTCTTC | CASRGLGEQFF
NA | TRBJ2-5 | TRBV13 | NA | TGTGCCAGCAGCTTACCCGGTGCAGCACAAGAGACCCAGTACTTC | CASSLPGAAQETQYF
NA | TRBJ2-5 | TRBV28 | TRBD2 | TGTGCCAGCAGCCACGGGGGGGGGACGCAAGAGACCCAGTACTTC | CASSHGGGTQETQYF